A single sample is the source of the 14 T cell receptor beta chains below, sequenced in a study of blood T cell repertoires in COVID-19. Using immunoSEQ multiplex PCR, the repertoire was profiled, and TCRdb retains in-frame clones only, with some absent. The top ten clones hold under 8.5% of a sample with 300,000 to 400,000 clones, approximately 86% of them seen once. Sequencing was done on a sample of peripheral blood. These receptors all stem from a woman in her fifties or sixties with COVID-19, enrolled during active disease.

The CDR3 sequence: CASSQDVWSPYNEQFF. The CDR3 DNA is TGTGCCAGCAGCCAAGACGTCTGGAGCCCCTACAATGAGCAGTTCTTC. The chain couples TRBV3-1 (or the pseudogene TRBV3-2) to TRBJ2-1; no definite D call. Germline-derived CDR1 and CDR2 are LGHDT and YNNKEL (reference sequence). This CDR3 comprises 16 residues. Trimming pared 0 bases from V and 2 bases from J, leaving 11 bases between.

J is TRBJ2-7 and V is TRBV7-9, with D possibly TRBD2 on 6 matching bases. V lost 8 bases, J lost 2 bases, and 10 bases lay in between. Germline CDR1 and CDR2: SEHNR and FQNEAQ (reference sequence). The CDR3 has 12 amino acids. CDR3 residues: CASESGAYEQYF. CDR3 nucleotide sequence: TGTGCCAGCGAATCGGGGGCCTACGAGCAGTACTTC.

The chain couples TRBV9 to TRBJ1-2, with D maybe TRBD1 (5 bases). From germline, CDR1 is SGDLS and CDR2 YYNGEE. The CDR3 length is 18 residues. V lost 3 bases, J lost 9 bases, and 30 bases lay in between. CDR3 DNA sequence: TGTGCCAGCAGCGACTACACAGCGTATTTGGGGGGTTTAATGTGCTACACCTTC. Its protein product is CASSDYTAYLGGLMCYTF.

This clone has just one count. This rearrangement joins TRBV5-6 to TRBJ1-2, with 7 positions matching TRBD1. Trimming at V came to 5 bases and at J to 2 bases, leaving 6 bases not matched to a gene. This CDR3 has 14 amino acids. Germline lookup yields CDR1 SGHDT and CDR2 YYEEEE. For the CDR3, the DNA is TGTGCCAGCAGTTTAACGGACAGGAACTATGGCTACACCTTC. It encodes CASSLTDRNYGYTF. Variable domain in full (rest from reference TRBV5-6 and TRBJ1-2): DAGVTQSPTHLIKTRGQQVTLRCSPKSGHDTVSWYQQALGQGPQFIFQYYEEEERQRGNFPDRFSGHQFPNYSSELNVNALLLGDSALYLCASSLTDRNYGYTFGSGTRLTVV.

This sequence joins TRBV18 and TRBJ1-5; 7 bases match TRBD1. With V trimmed by 6 bases and J by 4 bases, 3 bases remained unmatched. The germline CDR1 and CDR2 sequences are KGHSH and LQKENI. The CDR3 covers 13 residues. The CDR3 is CASSGDRNQPQHF. The CDR3 DNA is TGTGCCAGCTCGGGGGACAGAAATCAGCCCCAGCATTTT.

This clone has only one observation. V usage is TRBV3-1 (or the pseudogene TRBV3-2) and J usage is TRBJ2-3; maybe TRBD2 (5 bases). V shed 5 bases and J shed 4 bases, with 16 bases lying between them. The CDR3 runs to 15 residues. CDR1 is LGHDT and CDR2 is YNNKEL in the germline V gene (reference sequence). CDR3: CASSSRGGGADTQYF. As DNA, the CDR3 is TGTGCCAGCAGCTCGCGAGGAGGCGGTGCAGATACGCAGTATTTT.

The chain uses TRBV19 and TRBJ1-4; 7 bases are shared with TRBD1. This CDR3 is built from 16 residues. Germline V gene sequence: CDR1 LNHDA, CDR2 SQIVND (reference sequence). Trimming took 5 bases from V and 1 from J; bases not matched to a gene: 7. The CDR3 coding sequence is TGTGCCAGTAGTCACTACCGGGACAGAACTAATGAAAAACTGTTTTTT. It is translated as CASSHYRDRTNEKLFF.

CDR3 residues: CASSLRCPGFCEQYF. CDR3 nucleotide sequence: TGTGCCAGCAGCTTAAGGTGTCCGGGGTTCTGCGAGCAGTACTTC. The V gene is TRBV7-2, the J gene TRBJ2-7, with a possible D match to TRBD2 (5 bases). The CDR3 has 15 amino acids. Germline assignment: CDR1 SGHTA and CDR2 FQGNSA. Trimming cost V 2 bases and J 6 bases, with 17 bases left between them.

The gene calls are TRBV4-2 and TRBJ1-3; D is perhaps TRBD1 (5 bases). The CDR3 is made up of 16 amino acids. Germline CDR1 reads LGHNA; CDR2 reads YNFKEQ. V was shortened by 3 bases and J by 0 bases, with 12 bases between the two germline ends. The CDR3 DNA reads TGTGCCAGCAGCCAGGGGCCGGCAAGCTCTGGAAACACCATATATTTT. This translates into CASSQGPASSGNTIYF.

The gene calls are TRBV5-5 and TRBJ1-2, with TRBD1 matching over 9 bases. CDR3 size: 15 residues. Per germline, CDR1 SGHKS and CDR2 YYEKEE (reference sequence). The J segment lost 5 bases and the V segment lost 5 bases, leaving 10 bases of the junction unmatched. The CDR3 loop reads CASRTTGTGRYGYTF. As DNA, the CDR3 is TGTGCCAGCAGGACGACCGGGACAGGGAGATATGGCTACACCTTC. The variable domain in full, completed from reference TRBV5-5 and TRBJ1-2, reads DAGVTQSPTHLIKTRGQQVTLRCSPISGHKSVSWYQQVLGQGPQFIFQYYEKEERGRGNFPDRFSARQFPNYSSELNVNALLLGDSALYLCASRTTGTGRYGYTFGSGTRLTVV.

The rearrangement links TRBV12-3 or TRBV12-4 to TRBJ1-1, with D perhaps matching TRBD1 (5 bases). With 3 bases removed from V and 11 bases from J, the gap between germline ends came to 13 bases. The length of the CDR3 is 12 residues. Written as DNA, the CDR3 is TGTGCCAGCAGTTTCTTAGGAGGGGATGCTTTCTTT. This sequence encodes CASSFLGGDAFF.

The chain joins TRBV5-1 to TRBJ2-7; 11 bases fit TRBD1. The CDR3 is made up of 14 amino acids. J gave up 6 bases and V 0 bases, and 2 bases lay outside the gene matches. Germline-derived CDR1 and CDR2 are SGHRS and YFSETQ. CDR3 nucleotide sequence: TGCGCCAGCAGCTTGGGGACAGGGGGCCTCGAGCAGTACTTC. This sequence encodes CASSLGTGGLEQYF.

Only a few counts were recorded for this clone. One base away lies a much larger clone, so this may be a sequencing read error. The same CDR3 arises from other DNA sequences in this sample as well. The chain carries TRBV5-4 and TRBJ2-7; tentative D call: TRBD1 (6 bases). Deletions cut 2 bases from V and 3 bases from J, with 6 bases between. The germline V gene has CDR1 SGHNT and CDR2 YYREEE (reference sequence). The CDR3 is 12 residues long. The CDR3 protein is CASSLQGYEQYF. The CDR3 region has the DNA TGTGCCAGCAGCTTACAGGGCTACGAGCAGTACTTC.

The chain uses TRBV19 and TRBJ1-5, with D uncertain. The CDR3 covers 16 residues. Germline assignment: CDR1 LNHDA and CDR2 SQIVND (reference sequence). Deletions cut 3 bases from V and 0 bases from J, with 12 bases between. DNA of the CDR3: TGTGCCAGTAGTATTAGAGAGGGCATTAGCAATCAGCCCCAGCATTTT. Its protein is CASSIREGISNQPQHF.